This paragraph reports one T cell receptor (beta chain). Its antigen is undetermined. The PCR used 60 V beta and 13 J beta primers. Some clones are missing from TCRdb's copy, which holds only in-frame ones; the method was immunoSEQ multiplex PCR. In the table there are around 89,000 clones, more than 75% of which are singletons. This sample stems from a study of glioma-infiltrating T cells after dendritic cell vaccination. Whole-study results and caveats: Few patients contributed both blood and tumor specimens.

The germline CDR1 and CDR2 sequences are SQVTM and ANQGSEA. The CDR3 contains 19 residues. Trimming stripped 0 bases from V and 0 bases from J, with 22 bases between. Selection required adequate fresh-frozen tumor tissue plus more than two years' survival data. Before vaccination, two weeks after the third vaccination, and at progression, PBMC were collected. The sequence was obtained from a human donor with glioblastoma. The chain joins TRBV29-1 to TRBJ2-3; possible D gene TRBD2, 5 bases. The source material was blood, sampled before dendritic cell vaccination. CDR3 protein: CSVEDWTSTPRTSTDTQYF. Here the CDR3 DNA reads TGCAGCGTTGAAGATTGGACTTCTACCCCCCGGACTAGCACAGATACGCAGTATTTT.